Listed below are T cell receptor beta chains from one sample, sequenced in a study of graft-versus-host responses after intestinal transplantation. Produced via immunoSEQ multiplex PCR; TCRdb's table is partial and in-frame only. The sample records about 39,000 clones, 90% to 95% being singletons. No antigens are known for them. Sequences were derived from unstimulated CD8+ T cells sorted from spleen or lymph node cells, sampled before transplant. The receptors stem from a human donor who was the organ donor for an intestinal transplant. Both conserved end residues are part of each CDR3. The D gene is left open where the match is weak. Rows may omit the clone size; those that give it use once, few, many or a size class.

>-|-|TRBJ1-4|TRBV9
CASSPRGETNEKLFF
TGTGCCAGCAGCCCCAGGGGCGAGACTAATGAAAAACTGTTTTTT
>-|-|TRBJ2-7|TRBV20-1
CSATGYEQYF
TGCAGTGCGACAGGCTACGAGCAGTACTTC
>-|-|TRBJ1-6|TRBV28
CASRHLQATYNSPLHF
TGTGCCAGCAGACACCTACAGGCTACCTATAATTCACCCCTCCACTTT
>-|TRBD2|TRBJ2-7|TRBV10-2
CASSDPLGTSGGLFTYEQYF
TGCGCCAGCAGTGATCCGCTCGGGACTAGCGGGGGGCTGTTTACCTACGAGCAGTACTTC
>-|TRBD1|TRBJ2-3|TRBV30
CAWSRGRTDTQYF
TGTGCCTGGAGCAGGGGGAGAACAGATACGCAGTATTTT
>-|-|TRBJ2-7|TRBV6-1
CASSEDMGLGYEQYF
TGTGCCAGCAGTGAAGACATGGGCCTTGGCTACGAGCAGTACTTC
>-|-|TRBJ1-2|TRBV11-2
CASSLANYGYTF
TGTGCCAGCAGCTTAGCTAACTATGGCTACACCTTC
>-|-|TRBJ2-5|TRBV9
CASSVGSGWETQYF
TGTGCCAGCAGCGTAGGTAGCGGCTGGGAGACCCAGTACTTC
>once|-|TRBJ1-6|TRBV7-2
CASSSAGLIYNSPLHF
TGTGCCAGCAGCTCAGCAGGGCTGATCTATAATTCACCCCTCCACTTT
>-|-|TRBJ2-5|TRBV7-9
CASSLGAQYF
TGTGCCAGCAGCTTAGGGGCCCAGTACTTC
>-|-|TRBJ1-5|TRBV6-4
CASSIGPEKPQHF
TGTGCCAGCAGTATCGGACCTGAGAAGCCCCAGCATTTT
>-|TRBD1|TRBJ1-2|TRBV6-6
CASSTGGPNYGYTF
TGTGCCAGCAGTACAGGGGGCCCTAACTATGGCTACACCTTC
>-|-|TRBJ1-2|TRBV7-8
CASSLGTVNYGYTF
TGTGCCAGCAGCTTAGGGACGGTAAACTATGGCTACACCTTC
>-|-|TRBJ1-1|TRBV29-1
CSVHHQGGTEAFF
TGCAGCGTTCACCACCAGGGAGGCACTGAAGCTTTCTTT
>-|TRBD2|TRBJ2-5|TRBV7-9
CASSLRERGLGETQYF
TGTGCCAGCAGCTTACGGGAGCGGGGGCTCGGGGAGACCCAGTACTTC
>-|TRBD2|TRBJ2-1|TRBV27
CASSRERGGRNEQFF
TGTGCCAGCAGTCGGGAGCGGGGGGGGCGAAATGAGCAGTTCTTC
>-|TRBD1|TRBJ1-1|TRBV5-1
CASSLGTGYTEAFF
TGCGCCAGCAGCCTCGGGACAGGGTACACTGAAGCTTTCTTT
>-|-|TRBJ2-7|TRBV30
CAWDRGDSGGLYEQYF
TGTGCCTGGGACAGGGGGGATAGCGGGGGGCTCTACGAGCAGTACTTC
>-|TRBD1|TRBJ2-7|TRBV28
CASRTGGYEQYF
TGTGCCAGCCGGACAGGAGGCTACGAGCAGTACTTC
>once|-|TRBJ1-2|TRBV19
CASRGPLPAGTNYGYTF
TGTGCCAGTAGAGGTCCCCTTCCGGCAGGGACTAACTATGGCTACACCTTC
>-|TRBD2|TRBJ2-2|TRBV9
CASSGLAGSNTGELFF
TGTGCCAGCAGCGGGCTAGCGGGTTCGAACACCGGGGAGCTGTTTTTT
>-|TRBD1|TRBJ1-1|TRBV5-1
CASSFGQGQNTEAFF
TGCGCCAGCAGCTTTGGACAGGGACAAAACACTGAAGCTTTCTTT
>-|-|TRBJ2-7|TRBV6-5
CASSLRGVNAYEQYF
TGTGCCAGCAGCCTCAGGGGAGTTAACGCCTACGAGCAGTACTTC
>-|TRBD1|TRBJ1-1|TRBV5-4
CASSPTIRGEDTEAFF
TGTGCCAGCAGCCCGACTATCAGGGGGGAGGACACTGAAGCTTTCTTT
>-|-|TRBJ2-1|TRBV30
CAWSESYNEQFF
TGTGCCTGGAGTGAGTCCTACAATGAGCAGTTCTTC
>-|-|TRBJ2-5|TRBV6-6
CASTGALQETQYF
TGTGCCAGCACGGGGGCCCTCCAAGAGACCCAGTACTTC
>-|-|TRBJ1-2|TRBV9
CASSVDLGSYGYTF
TGTGCCAGCAGCGTAGATCTGGGTTCGTATGGCTACACCTTC
>-|-|TRBJ2-7|TRBV4-3
CASSQDFPTVPYEQYF
TGCGCCAGCAGCCAAGATTTCCCCACGGTTCCCTACGAGCAGTACTTC
>-|TRBD1|TRBJ1-6|TRBV6-5
CASSFGQGDSPLHF
TGTGCCAGCAGCTTTGGACAGGGGGATTCACCCCTCCACTTT
>-|-|TRBJ1-4|TRBV15
CATSRSKTGGVEKLFF
TGTGCCACCAGCAGATCCAAGACGGGTGGTGTTGAAAAACTGTTTTTT
>once|TRBD1|TRBJ1-2|TRBV4-1
CASSQDRGRGDYGYTF
TGCGCCAGCAGCCAAGACAGGGGGCGCGGTGACTATGGCTACACCTTC
>-|TRBD1|TRBJ2-5|TRBV4-3
CASSQVTGGRETQYF
TGCGCCAGCAGCCAAGTAACAGGGGGTCGAGAGACCCAGTACTTC
>-|-|TRBJ2-3|TRBV27
CASFSSTDTQYF
TGTGCCAGCTTCTCTAGCACAGATACGCAGTATTTT
>-|-|TRBJ2-1|TRBV13
CASSWGHSQSVEQFF
TGTGCCAGCAGCTGGGGACATTCCCAGTCGGTTGAGCAGTTCTTC
>few|-|TRBJ1-2|TRBV5-6
CASSLVPINYGYTF
TGTGCCAGCAGCTTGGTGCCGATTAACTATGGCTACACCTTC
>-|-|TRBJ2-7|TRBV4-3
CASSQDRFPLAYEQYF
TGCGCCAGCAGCCAAGATCGGTTCCCCCTCGCCTACGAGCAGTACTTC
>once|TRBD2|TRBJ2-6|TRBV10-3
CAIASGGHYSGANVLTF
TGTGCCATAGCTAGCGGGGGTCATTACTCTGGGGCCAACGTCCTGACTTTC
>once|-|TRBJ2-7|TRBV21-1
CASSKELGLGAYEQYF
TGTGCCAGCAGCAAAGAGTTGGGTTTAGGGGCCTACGAGCAGTACTTC
>-|TRBD1|TRBJ1-2|TRBV29-1
CSVLQGADGYTF
TGCAGCGTCCTACAGGGGGCGGATGGCTACACCTTC
>-|-|TRBJ2-3|TRBV28
CASSFMGSADTQYF
TGTGCCAGCAGTTTCATGGGCTCAGCAGATACGCAGTATTTT
>-|TRBD1|TRBJ2-3|TRBV4-1
CASSQVGQGGPDTQYF
TGCGCCAGCAGCCAAGTTGGACAGGGTGGCCCAGATACGCAGTATTTT
>-|-|TRBJ1-1|TRBV4-3
CASSPMRGWTEAFF
TGCGCCAGCAGCCCTATGAGGGGCTGGACTGAAGCTTTCTTT
>once|-|TRBJ2-6|TRBV6-1
CASSEGGSGANVLTF
TGTGCCAGCAGTGAAGGGGGCTCTGGGGCCAACGTCCTGACTTTC
>-|-|TRBJ1-1|TRBV10-3
CAISESISRGAFF
TGTGCCATCAGTGAGTCGATAAGTCGTGGGGCTTTCTTT
>-|-|TRBJ2-5|TRBV19
CASSPGRETVQETQYF
TGTGCCAGTAGTCCGGGCCGTGAGACAGTGCAAGAGACCCAGTACTTC
>-|-|TRBJ1-5|TRBV28
CASSFPMDQPQHF
TGTGCCAGCAGTTTCCCGATGGATCAGCCCCAGCATTTT
>few|-|TRBJ1-4|TRBV4-3
CASSQDGAGRELFF
TGCGCCAGCAGCCAAGATGGGGCAGGGAGAGAACTGTTTTTT